The 20 T cell receptor beta chains below come from one sample, sequenced in a study of blood T cell repertoires in COVID-19. The repertoire was sequenced with immunoSEQ multiplex PCR; TCRdb's copy has only in-frame clones and lacks some. Here the sample spans 250,000 or so clones, around nine tenths being singletons. The sequencing sample was made of peripheral blood. Receptors were obtained from a woman in her thirties or forties who had recovered from COVID-19.

The chain uses TRBV19 and TRBJ1-2; 7 bases match TRBD1. Germline V gene lookup returns CDR1 LNHDA and CDR2 SQIVND (reference sequence). J was trimmed by 0 bases and V by 6 bases; bases with no gene match: 7. The CDR3 sequence is 15 residues long. The CDR3: CASRPDRIPNYGYTF. The CDR3 region has the DNA TGTGCCAGTAGACCGGACAGGATCCCTAACTATGGCTACACCTTC.

The V and J genes are TRBV27 and TRBJ1-6, with D possibly matching TRBD1 (6 bases). Germline V CDR1 and CDR2: MNHEY, SMNVEV (reference sequence). V was clipped by 4 bases and J by 1 base, with 20 bases between them. The CDR3 loop spans 19 amino acids. The CDR3 region has the DNA TGTGCCAGCAGTTCCAGGGGCCACGGGGGGTGGTCCTATAATTCACCCCTCCACTTT. Residues: CASSSRGHGGWSYNSPLHF.

The gene calls are TRBV5-1 and TRBJ2-5; 7 bases are shared with TRBD1. The CDR3 runs 13 residues. The germline V gene encodes CDR1 SGHRS and CDR2 YFSETQ. The V segment lost 7 bases and the J segment 1 base; nucleotides outside the gene matches: 4. This CDR3 is CASRQGLQETQYF. For the CDR3, the DNA is TGCGCCAGCCGACAGGGCCTCCAAGAGACCCAGTACTTC.

V and J are TRBV5-1 and TRBJ2-4; D is perhaps TRBD2 (6 bases). Germline V CDR1 and CDR2: SGHRS, YFSETQ. V lost 0 bases to trimming and J lost 8 bases, with 12 bases between them. The CDR3 sequence is 14 residues long. CDR3 sequence reads: CASSLGGGLDIQYF. The CDR3 bases are TGCGCCAGCAGCTTGGGTGGAGGGCTAGACATTCAGTACTTC.

The V gene is TRBV6-5, the J gene TRBJ2-3; possible D gene TRBD1, 7 bases. The CDR3 consists of 15 residues. Germline lookup yields CDR1 MNHEY and CDR2 SVGAGI. Trimming removed 7 bases from V and 2 bases from J, with 16 bases in between. The CDR3 DNA follows: TGTGCCAGCACCCCCAGGGGGGCAACCACAGATACGCAGTATTTT. Translation: CASTPRGATTDTQYF.

The chain combines TRBV6-2 or TRBV6-3 with TRBJ2-5; D remains unclear. V lost 2 bases, J lost 4 bases, and 8 bases lay in between. The germline gives CDR1 MNHEY, CDR2 SVGEGT. The CDR3 totals 13 residues. The CDR3 DNA is TGTGCCAGCAGTTACGTGCCGGGAGAGACCCAGTACTTC. This gives the protein CASSYVPGETQYF.

V and J are TRBV9 and TRBJ2-7, with 9 bases aligning to TRBD2. Germline assignment: CDR1 SGDLS and CDR2 YYNGEE. The CDR3 spans 15 residues. Losses at the gene ends were 4 bases for V and 2 bases for J; bases not matched to a gene: 7. The CDR3 sequence is CASSPRLAATYEQYF. CDR3 bases: TGTGCCAGCAGCCCCCGACTAGCGGCCACCTACGAGCAGTACTTC.

This clone was counted only a few times. The V gene is TRBV6-6, the J gene TRBJ1-5, with 7 bases lining up with TRBD1. Germline V lookup: CDR1 MNHNY, CDR2 SVGAGI (reference sequence). V was pared by 5 bases and J by 5 bases, with 15 bases of the junction left unmatched. The CDR3 is 17 residues long. CDR3 protein: CASSPLSQGSIDQPQHF. DNA of the CDR3: TGTGCCAGCAGTCCGCTTTCACAGGGGAGTATCGATCAGCCCCAGCATTTT.

This chain uses TRBV6-2 or TRBV6-3 with TRBJ2-1; 7 bases are a match to TRBD2. V gave up 2 bases and J gave up 10 bases; unmatched junction bases: 8. The CDR3 extends over 14 amino acids. Germline V lookup: CDR1 MNHEY, CDR2 SVGEGT. The CDR3 loop reads CASSYPGLAVEQFF. CDR3 nucleotides: TGTGCCAGCAGTTACCCAGGGCTAGCGGTAGAGCAGTTCTTC.

The genes are TRBV5-5 and TRBJ1-1; possible D gene TRBD1, 6 bases. The length of the CDR3 is 16 residues. Trimming stripped 0 bases from V and 1 base from J, with 13 bases between. Per the germline V gene, CDR1 is SGHKS and CDR2 is YYEKEE (reference sequence). The CDR3 spells CASSLDRAIGNTEAFF. CDR3 coding DNA: TGTGCCAGCAGCTTGGACAGGGCCATCGGGAACACTGAAGCTTTCTTT.

The chain employs TRBV6-1 and TRBJ2-6; perhaps TRBD2 as D (5 bases). Trimming cost V 3 bases and J 0 bases, with 12 bases left between them. This CDR3 spans 17 amino acids. CDR1 and CDR2 (germline): MNHNS, SASEGT. The CDR3 here is CASSDAPGSSGANVLTF. The CDR3 DNA follows: TGTGCCAGCAGTGACGCGCCGGGGAGCTCTGGGGCCAACGTCCTGACTTTC.

Only one count was recorded for this clone. The chain uses TRBV6-5 and TRBJ2-1, with a tentative D call TRBD1 (5 bases). Germline CDR1 reads MNHEY; CDR2 reads SVGAGI. The CDR3 is 14 amino acids. Trimming removed 0 bases at V and 7 bases at J, with 10 bases between. CDR3 amino acids: CASSYSGLVNEQFF. In DNA, the CDR3 is TGTGCCAGCAGTTACTCGGGGCTGGTGAATGAGCAGTTCTTC.

This clone has just one count. The chain recombines TRBV7-6 with TRBJ2-2; 8 bases line up with TRBD2. Germline values: CDR1 SGHVS, CDR2 FNYEAQ. The J segment lost 4 bases and the V segment lost 5 bases, leaving 9 bases of the junction unmatched. The CDR3 consists of 16 residues. CDR3 loop: CASSLRAGGGTGELFF. The CDR3 region has the DNA TGTGCCAGCAGCCTTCGGGCGGGAGGAGGCACCGGGGAGCTGTTTTTT. The whole variable domain, filled in from reference TRBV7-6 and TRBJ2-2, reads GAGVSQSPRYKVTKRGQDVALRCDPISGHVSLYWYRQALGQGPEFLTYFNYEAQQDKSGLPNDRFSAERPEGSISTLTIQRTEQRDSAMYRCASSLRAGGGTGELFFGEGSRLTVL.

This chain connects TRBV9 to TRBJ1-3; D gene unclear. V lost 0 bases and J lost 0, with 7 bases in between. From germline, CDR1 is SGDLS and CDR2 YYNGEE. This CDR3 comprises 15 residues. CDR3 in amino acids: CASSVAPGSGNTIYF. DNA of the CDR3: TGTGCCAGCAGCGTAGCCCCAGGCTCTGGAAACACCATATATTTT.

The chain recombines TRBV6-5 with TRBJ2-5; D is perhaps TRBD1 (5 bases). The length of the CDR3 is 14 residues. V was trimmed by 0 bases and J by 2 bases, leaving 7 bases between them. Germline lookup yields CDR1 MNHEY and CDR2 SVGAGI. CDR3 protein: CASSYSGVQETQYF. In nucleotides, the CDR3 is TGTGCCAGCAGTTACTCAGGGGTTCAAGAGACCCAGTACTTC.

V gene TRBV30 combines with J gene TRBJ1-2, with TRBD1 identical over 9 bases. Germline loops: CDR1 GTSNPN, CDR2 SVGIG (reference sequence). The CDR3 contains 15 residues. Germline trimming cut 2 bases from V and 0 bases from J; bases unmatched to any gene: 4. The CDR3 DNA reads as TGTGCCTGGAGTCCGGGACAGGGAGCTAACTATGGCTACACCTTC. This encodes CAWSPGQGANYGYTF.

The rearrangement links TRBV5-1 to TRBJ2-3, with 9 bases fitting TRBD2. CDR3 length: 16 amino acids. Germline values: CDR1 SGHRS, CDR2 YFSETQ. After removal of 0 bases from V and 3 bases from J, the junction contained 5 bases not matched to a gene. The CDR3 region is CASSLGSLAGTDTQYF. The CDR3, as DNA: TGCGCCAGCAGCTTGGGGTCCCTAGCGGGAACAGATACGCAGTATTTT.

The J gene is TRBJ2-6, the V gene TRBV19; no definite D call. Germline V gene lookup returns CDR1 LNHDA and CDR2 SQIVND (reference sequence). V dropped 5 bases and J dropped 2 bases, with 10 bases sitting between them. The CDR3 totals 15 residues. The CDR3 DNA is TGTGCCAGTAGTTCATACAGTGCTGGGGCCAACGTCCTGACTTTC. It specifies CASSSYSAGANVLTF. Drawing the rest from reference TRBV19 and TRBJ2-6, the complete variable domain is DGGITQSPKYLFRKEGQNVTLSCEQNLNHDAMYWYRQDPGQGLRLIYYSQIVNDFQKGDIAEGYSVSREKKESFPLTVTSAQKNPTAFYLCASSSYSAGANVLTFGAGSRLTVL.

The V and J genes are TRBV9 and TRBJ1-2, with TRBD1 as a possible D gene (6 bases). This CDR3 has 14 residues. Germline V lookup: CDR1 SGDLS, CDR2 YYNGEE. Trimming stripped 0 bases from V and 5 bases from J, with 11 bases between. CDR3 bases: TGTGCCAGCAGCGTAGAGACAGGTCTATATGGCTACACCTTC. It yields the protein CASSVETGLYGYTF.

This chain links TRBV30 with TRBJ2-4, with a possible D match to TRBD2 (6 bases). The CDR3 is 14 amino acids. The germline V and J ends were trimmed by 4 bases and 1 base, with 11 bases remaining between them. The germline gives CDR1 GTSNPN, CDR2 SVGIG (reference sequence). The CDR3 reads CAWTPSGAKNIQYF. Written as DNA, the CDR3 is TGTGCCTGGACCCCCAGCGGGGCCAAAAACATTCAGTACTTC.